The source of this TCR beta chain is a study of T cells in women clearing cervical HPV infection. Trimming removed 4 bases from V and 0 bases from J; junction bases left unmatched: 6. Germline V gene data show CDR1 as MNHNS and CDR2 as SASEGT. The CDR3 is 16 residues long. A remark on this clone: The read ends 3 residues shy of where the CDR3 ends; the end is completed using the germline J gene.

Only in-frame clones appear in the TCRdb table, and some are missing; sequencing was by immunoSEQ multiplex PCR. The listing records around 31,000 clones. Sequencing input: blood buffy coat. This TCR came from a woman between 18 and 70 years old with a cervical HPV16 infection that either progressed to CIN3+ or cleared (not recorded which). This chain joins TRBV6-1 and TRBJ2-7; 10 positions agree with TRBD1. The CDR3 spells CASSVLRDRGSYEQYF. Partial CDR3 DNA: TGTGCCAGCAGTGTCCTCCGGGACAGGGGCTCCTACGAG.